These 26 T cell receptor beta chains originate from one sample sequenced in a study of beta chain features in type 1 diabetes. Sequenced material consisted of expressed TCRB transcripts (all of the isolated RNA was reverse transcribed). Sequenced by immunoSEQ multiplex PCR; TCRdb stores in-frame clones only, minus some. Among around 300,000 clones listed, about 8% were seen once. What was sequenced was central memory CD4+ T cells from blood. These receptors were collected from a woman aged 18-29 years in good health.

This clone was found a few times. V usage is TRBV9 and J usage is TRBJ2-3, with 10 positions matching TRBD2. Losses at the gene ends were 6 bases for V and 4 bases for J; bases not matched to a gene: 8. In germline, CDR1 is SGDLS, CDR2 YYNGEE. This CDR3 region has 15 residues. DNA of the CDR3: TGTGCCAGCAACTTAGCGGGGGGACGGGCAGATACGCAGTATTTT. Translated, it gives CASNLAGGRADTQYF.

This clone occurred a few times. The rearrangement joins TRBV4-2 to TRBJ2-3; TRBD2 aligns across 11 bases. CDR1 and CDR2 (germline): LGHNA, YNFKEQ. The CDR3 runs to 16 residues. The trim removed 2 bases at V and 5 bases at J, leaving 6 bases unmatched. The CDR3 is CASSQPGLAERDTQYF. Here the CDR3 DNA reads TGTGCCAGCAGCCAACCGGGACTAGCGGAACGAGATACGCAGTATTTT.

The chain's CDR3 is CASSPGTSPQETQYF. CDR3 nucleotide sequence: TGTGCCAGCAGCCCAGGGACCAGTCCCCAAGAGACCCAGTACTTC. The chain is built from TRBV11-2 and TRBJ2-5, with D tentatively TRBD1 or TRBD2 (5 bases each). The V and J ends lost 5 bases and 1 base respectively, with 14 bases between them. Germline CDR1 SGHAT, CDR2 FQNNGV. The CDR3 runs 15 residues.

Only a few counts were recorded for this clone. The chain carries TRBV7-3 and TRBJ2-7; D remains ambiguous. CDR3 length: 13 residues. Trimming shortened V by 4 bases and J by 7 bases, and 14 bases separated the two germline ends. Germline loops: CDR1 SGHTA, CDR2 FQGTGA. CDR3 in amino acids: CASSSTAFGEQYF. For the CDR3, the DNA is TGTGCCAGCAGCTCAACAGCGTTCGGGGAGCAGTACTTC.

The rearrangement joins TRBV29-1 to TRBJ2-2; the D call may be TRBD1 or TRBD2 (5 bases each). V lost 4 bases to trimming and J lost 7 bases, with 13 bases between them. There are 13 residues in the CDR3. Per germline, CDR1 SQVTM and CDR2 ANQGSEA. The CDR3 DNA is TGCAGCGTTGGAGAGGGGCTCGTCGGGGAGCTGTTTTTT. This codes for CSVGEGLVGELFF.

This clone occurred a few times. The chain has TRBV7-9 and TRBJ2-5; either TRBD1 or TRBD2 may supply D (6 bases each). V lost 3 bases to trimming and J lost 5 bases, with 13 bases between them. The CDR3 has 14 residues. Germline V lookup: CDR1 SEHNR, CDR2 FQNEAQ (reference sequence). The CDR3 here is CASSFGGSSETQYF. The CDR3 DNA reads as TGTGCCAGCAGCTTCGGGGGCTCAAGTGAGACCCAGTACTTC. The full variable domain, with the rest looked up from reference TRBV7-9 and TRBJ2-5, is DTGVSQNPRHKITKRGQNVTFRCDPISEHNRLYWYRQTLGQGPEFLTYFQNEAQLEKSRLLSDRFSAERPKGSFSTLEIQRTEQGDSAMYLCASSFGGSSETQYFGPGTRLLVL.

This chain joins TRBV6-6 and TRBJ1-1; 9 bases agree with TRBD1. CDR1 MNHNY and CDR2 SVGAGI come from the germline V gene (reference sequence). The CDR3 loop spans 15 amino acids. After removal of 7 bases from V and 1 base from J, the junction contained 7 bases not matched to a gene. The DNA of the CDR3 is TGTGCCAGCATCGACTCGGACAGGGGGAACACTGAAGCTTTCTTT. It yields the protein CASIDSDRGNTEAFF.

In its sample, this clone was seen a few times. The chain recombines TRBV18 with TRBJ2-7; D possibly matches TRBD1 or TRBD2 (5 bases each). V shed 3 bases and J shed 3 bases, with 18 bases lying between them. Germline V gene data show CDR1 as KGHSH and CDR2 as LQKENI. The CDR3 is made up of 16 amino acids. CDR3 residues: CASSPSPGTPLYEQYV. CDR3 DNA sequence: TGTGCCAGCTCACCCTCACCCGGGACCCCGCTCTACGAGCAGTACGTC.

On this clone: A read error is possible here, since a much larger clone lies one base away. The CDR3 loop is CASSYWDRNTEAFF. The CDR3 nucleotides read TGTGCCAGCAGTTACTGGGACAGGAACACTGAAGCTTTCTTT. The chain recombines TRBV6-5 with TRBJ1-1; TRBD1 aligns across 7 bases. Germline V lookup: CDR1 MNHEY, CDR2 SVGAGI. With V trimmed by 1 base and J by 1 base, 0 bases remained unmatched. The CDR3 runs 14 residues.

The J gene is TRBJ2-1, the V gene TRBV19; 10 bases are a match to TRBD2. Germline CDR1 LNHDA, CDR2 SQIVND (reference sequence). After removal of 6 bases from V and 9 bases from J, the junction contained 8 bases not matched to a gene. This CDR3 region has 14 residues. The CDR3 region has the DNA TGTGCCAGTAGGGACGGGACTAGCGCCGGTGAGCAGTTCTTC. Amino acids: CASRDGTSAGEQFF.

This clone was counted between two and nine times. The rearrangement joins TRBV2 to TRBJ2-6, with 8 nucleotides matching TRBD1. This CDR3 has 19 amino acids. V trimming: 7 bases; J trimming: 1 base; junction bases outside the gene matches: 15. Per germline, CDR1 SNHLY and CDR2 FYNNEI. The CDR3 DNA follows: TGTGCCAGCATTCGTGTTACCGGGACAGGCACATCTGGGGCCAACGTCCTGACTTTC. Residues: CASIRVTGTGTSGANVLTF.

This clone occurred many times. This chain joins TRBV5-1 and TRBJ2-2, with D hard to call. Trimming took off 0 bases at V and 0 bases at J, with 6 bases between the two ends. Germline V gene sequence: CDR1 SGHRS, CDR2 YFSETQ. This CDR3 region has 15 residues. The CDR3 DNA follows: TGCGCCAGCAGCTTGGGGGCGTCGAACACCGGGGAGCTGTTTTTT. Translated: CASSLGASNTGELFF. Supplemented by reference TRBV5-1 and TRBJ2-2, the full variable domain reads KAGVTQTPRYLIKTRGQQVTLSCSPISGHRSVSWYQQTPGQGLQFLFEYFSETQRNKGNFPGRFSGRQFSNSRSEMNVSTLELGDSALYLCASSLGASNTGELFFGEGSRLTVL.

This clone was seen many times. The chain is built from TRBV7-8 and TRBJ2-7; D unresolved. This CDR3 region has 12 residues. Deletions cut 5 bases from V and 7 bases from J, with 12 bases between. Germline V CDR1 and CDR2: SGHVS, FQNEAQ. CDR3 residues: CASSLTLWEQYF. CDR3 DNA: TGTGCCAGCAGCCTCACGTTATGGGAGCAGTACTTC.

This clone was seen many times. This sequence joins TRBV6-6 and TRBJ1-1; D unclear. Germline CDR1 is MNHNY and CDR2 is SVGAGI (reference sequence). Between the trimmed V and J ends, which lost 4 bases and 4 bases, there was a span of 7 bases. The CDR3 loop spans 12 amino acids. DNA for the CDR3: TGTGCCAGCAGTTTACTGTCCACTGAAGCTTTCTTT. This codes for CASSLLSTEAFF.

V and J are TRBV6-1 and TRBJ2-5; a possible D gene is TRBD2 (5 bases). Per the germline V gene, CDR1 is MNHNS and CDR2 is SASEGT. There are 15 residues in the CDR3. Trimming took 1 base from V and 4 from J, leaving 13 bases between them. Here the CDR3 DNA reads TGTGCCAGCAGTGAAGGGGCCGAAGGGAGAGAGACCCAGTACTTC. Translating it yields CASSEGAEGRETQYF.

This clone was found a few times. V gene TRBV30 combines with J gene TRBJ1-4; 7 positions agree with TRBD1. This CDR3 has 13 amino acids. CDR1 and CDR2 from the germline V gene are GTSNPN and SVGIG (reference sequence). The V segment lost 7 bases and the J segment 1 base; nucleotides outside the gene matches: 3. The CDR3 reads CAFRGRTNEKLFF. The CDR3 DNA is TGTGCCTTCAGGGGGAGAACTAATGAAAAACTGTTTTTT. Based on the CDR3 plus reference TRBV30 and TRBJ1-4, the full variable domain is SQTIHQWPATLVQPVGSPLSLECTVEGTSNPNLYWYRQAAGRGLQLLFYSVGIGQISSEVPQNLSASRPQDRQFILSSKKLLLSDSGFYLCAFRGRTNEKLFFGSGTQLSVL.

The rearrangement links TRBV2 to TRBJ1-4; 9 nucleotides match TRBD1. The CDR3 is made up of 14 amino acids. Germline CDR1 and CDR2: SNHLY and FYNNEI. Losses at the gene ends were 6 bases for V and 7 bases for J; bases not matched to a gene: 6. The CDR3 sequence is CASRTDRGSEKLFF. CDR3 bases: TGTGCCAGCAGGACCGACAGGGGGAGTGAAAAACTGTTTTTT.

This clone was observed a handful of times. A single base is all that separates this from a far larger clone, so a read error is likely. The identical CDR3 is also encoded by other nucleotide sequences in the sample. The genes are TRBV28 and TRBJ1-6; a weak D match, TRBD1 (5 bases). The V gene lost 5 bases and the J gene lost 4 bases, with 9 bases spanning the gap. The V gene's germline CDR1 is MDHEN and CDR2 SYDVKM. The CDR3 totals 14 residues. CDR3 amino acids: CASSVRGYNSPLHF. CDR3 DNA: TGTGCCAGCAGTGTACGGGGGTATAATTCACCCCTCCACTTT.

The table lists this clone with a few counts. The chain recombines TRBV30 with TRBJ1-1; D call uncertain. This CDR3 has 16 residues. Trimming took off 2 bases at V and 7 bases at J, with 23 bases between the two ends. Looked up from germline, CDR1 is GTSNPN and CDR2 is SVGIG (reference sequence). CDR3 residues: CAWSPGRGRAINEAFF. DNA for the CDR3: TGTGCCTGGAGTCCTGGACGGGGTCGGGCCATAAATGAAGCTTTCTTT.

This clone has a handful of counts. The chain combines TRBV2 with TRBJ2-4, with 7 bases aligning to TRBD2. CDR1 and CDR2 (germline): SNHLY, FYNNEI. The J segment lost 0 bases and the V segment lost 4 bases, leaving 0 bases of the junction unmatched. CDR3 length: 14 residues. CDR3 sequence (DNA): TGTGCCAGCAGTGGCGGGGGAGCCAAAAACATTCAGTACTTC. It is translated as CASSGGGAKNIQYF.

The V gene is TRBV13, the J gene TRBJ1-1; TRBD1 aligns across 7 bases. Trimming took 5 bases from V and 4 from J; bases not matched to a gene: 7. CDR1 is PRHDT and CDR2 is FYEKMQ in the germline V gene (reference sequence). The CDR3 length is 14 residues. CDR3 coding DNA: TGTGCCAGCAGCCTCCCCGGACAGGCCACTGAAGCTTTCTTT. Translated, it gives CASSLPGQATEAFF.

Many counts were recorded for this clone. V is TRBV4-3 and J is TRBJ1-4, with unresolved D. Trimming stripped 0 bases from V and 2 bases from J, with 13 bases between. The CDR3 has 17 amino acids. Germline values: CDR1 LGHNA, CDR2 YSLEER. The CDR3 bases are TGCGCCAGCAGCCAAGATCCGCGGACCCAGACTAATGAAAAACTGTTTTTT. It yields the protein CASSQDPRTQTNEKLFF.

This clone showed up just a few times. The J gene is TRBJ2-2, the V gene TRBV2; a possible D gene is TRBD1 (7 bases). This CDR3 contains 16 residues. V shed 3 bases and J shed 4 bases, with 15 bases lying between them. Germline CDR1 reads SNHLY; CDR2 reads FYNNEI. The DNA for the CDR3 is TGTGCCAGCAGTGAGGGGAACAGGGGAGGCACCGGGGAGCTGTTTTTT. Encoded protein: CASSEGNRGGTGELFF.

V and J are TRBV5-1 and TRBJ2-1; 8 bases are a match to TRBD2. J lost 6 bases, V lost 4 bases, and 18 bases had no gene match. Per germline, CDR1 SGHRS and CDR2 YFSETQ. CDR3 size: 18 residues. CDR3 bases: TGCGCCAGCAGCCCTACGTGGGGTAGCGGGACCCCCGTCAATGAGCAGTTCTTC. It translates to CASSPTWGSGTPVNEQFF.

This clone was found a few times. This rearrangement joins TRBV5-4 to TRBJ1-1; maybe TRBD1 (5 bases). CDR1 and CDR2 (germline): SGHNT, YYREEE (reference sequence). This CDR3 spans 15 amino acids. Trimming shortened V by 0 bases and J by 1 base, and 10 bases separated the two germline ends. CDR3 in DNA: TGTGCCAGCAGCTTGGTTGTAGGGGAGAACACTGAAGCTTTCTTT. Amino acid sequence: CASSLVVGENTEAFF.

This clone was recorded at least ten times. This chain uses TRBV5-1 with TRBJ1-1; D ambiguous. The V gene's germline CDR1 is SGHRS and CDR2 YFSETQ. This CDR3 is built from 13 residues. V lost 2 bases, J lost 3 bases, and 8 bases lay in between. The CDR3, as DNA: TGCGCCAGCAGCTTTGACGGGCACACTGAAGCTTTCTTT. This encodes CASSFDGHTEAFF. Full variable domain (rest looked up from reference TRBV5-1 and TRBJ1-1): KAGVTQTPRYLIKTRGQQVTLSCSPISGHRSVSWYQQTPGQGLQFLFEYFSETQRNKGNFPGRFSGRQFSNSRSEMNVSTLELGDSALYLCASSFDGHTEAFFGQGTRLTVV.